Listed here are 30 T cell receptor beta chains from one sample, sequenced in a study of T cells in Graves' hyperthyroidism and ophthalmopathy. TCR beta CDR3 sequences were amplified from RNA transcripts. The HTBI primer set served for first-round RT-PCR of the TCR CDR3. TCRdb reprocessed the multiplex PCR reads with MiXCR, giving one entry per CDR3 protein. The profile shows approximately 600,000 distinct CDR3 sequences, 11% to 15% of them singletons. The sequenced sample was blood. The receptors shown here come from a woman in her 30s with Graves' hyperthyroidism that later progressed to Graves' ophthalmopathy.

This clonotype has more than one count but fewer than ten. The V and J genes are TRBV20-1 and TRBJ2-7, with D possibly matching TRBD2 (5 bases). CDR1 is DFQATT and CDR2 is SNEGSKA in the germline V gene (reference sequence). The germline V and J ends were trimmed by 5 bases and 2 bases, with 13 bases remaining between them. The CDR3 has 13 residues. The CDR3 sequence: CSASTGIAYEQYF. CDR3 DNA: TGCAGTGCTTCCACCGGGATCGCCTACGAGCAGTACTTC.

The chain couples TRBV11-2 to TRBJ1-1; 9 bases fit TRBD1. Germline values: CDR1 SGHAT, CDR2 FQNNGV. The ends lost 4 bases at V and 10 bases at J; junction bases unmatched: 10. The CDR3 has 14 residues. The CDR3 reads CASSSFLGGQGAFF. The DNA of the CDR3 is TGTGCCAGCAGCTCCTTCCTAGGGGGACAGGGAGCTTTCTTT.

This clonotype showed up many times. The V call is TRBV28, the J call TRBJ2-5; D may be TRBD1 (6 bases). The CDR3 contains 19 residues. Germline assignment: CDR1 MDHEN and CDR2 SYDVKM. Trimming took off 5 bases at V and 5 bases at J, with 30 bases between the two ends. CDR3: CASSRTSSNIRGERETQYF. The CDR3 region has the DNA TGTGCCAGCAGTCGCACCTCCTCAAACATCAGGGGAGAGAGGGAGACCCAGTACTTC.

This clonotype was found many times. The V call is TRBV11-2, the J call TRBJ1-2; possible D gene TRBD1, 6 bases. V was clipped by 5 bases and J by 2 bases, with 12 bases between them. This CDR3 region has 14 residues. CDR1 and CDR2 (germline): SGHAT, FQNNGV. This chain's CDR3 is CASSQGQSNYGYTF. CDR3 sequence (DNA): TGTGCCAGCAGCCAAGGACAGAGCAACTATGGCTACACCTTC.

There are many counts of this clonotype. The genes are TRBV27 and TRBJ2-7; no clear D gene. The CDR3 covers 12 residues. Germline CDR1 and CDR2: MNHEY and SMNVEV (reference sequence). V was shortened by 5 bases and J by 1 base, with 6 bases between the two germline ends. CDR3 DNA: TGTGCCAGCAGTACCGCATCCTACGAGCAGTACTTC. Its translation is CASSTASYEQYF.

This clonotype was detected many times. The rearrangement links TRBV29-1 to TRBJ2-7, with no clear D. Trimming stripped 4 bases from V and 2 bases from J, with 6 bases between. Germline V gives CDR1 SQVTM, CDR2 ANQGSEA. There are 11 residues in the CDR3. The CDR3 DNA follows: TGCAGCGTTGGGGCAGCCTACGAGCAGTACTTC. Amino acid sequence: CSVGAAYEQYF.

This clonotype has a count of ten or more. The rearrangement uses TRBV3-1 and TRBJ1-2; no clear D. The CDR3 sequence is 11 residues long. The V gene's germline CDR1 is LGHDT and CDR2 YNNKEL (reference sequence). Deletions cut 8 bases from V and 8 bases from J, with 12 bases between. The CDR3 region is CASAGQTGYTF. The DNA of the CDR3 is TGTGCCAGCGCGGGTCAGACAGGCTACACCTTC.

Concerning this clonotype itself: A much larger clone differs by one base, so this may be a read error. The chain carries TRBV12-3 or TRBV12-4 and TRBJ2-2, with D unclear. Trimming removed 7 bases at V and 7 bases at J, with 13 bases between. The CDR3 covers 13 residues. The CDR3 here is CASNFKAGGELFF. CDR3 DNA: TGTGCCAGCAATTTTAAGGCCGGCGGGGAGCTGTTTTTT.

This clonotype was counted many times. The chain combines TRBV28 with TRBJ2-3, with D tentatively TRBD1 (5 bases). V was cut by 6 bases and J by 6 bases, with 13 bases left in between. There are 13 residues in the CDR3. CDR1 MDHEN and CDR2 SYDVKM come from the germline V gene. CDR3 nucleotide sequence: TGTGCCAGCAGAGCCAGGGTTTTGGATACGCAGTATTTT. Its translation is CASRARVLDTQYF.

This clonotype was found many times. The rearrangement joins TRBV6-2 or TRBV6-3 to TRBJ1-2; no firm D call. The V gene's germline CDR1 is MNHEY and CDR2 SVGEGT. This CDR3 has 12 amino acids. V was clipped by 5 bases and J by 7 bases, with 11 bases between them. In DNA form, the CDR3 reads TGTGCCAGCAGTCCCGAGGGTGTTGGCTACACCTTC. Its translation is CASSPEGVGYTF.

Concerning this clonotype: This may stem from a read error, because a much larger clone lies one nucleotide away. This chain links TRBV5-1 with TRBJ2-3, with D possibly matching TRBD2 (5 bases). Trimming stripped 0 bases from V and 4 bases from J, with 12 bases between. Germline V gives CDR1 SGHRS, CDR2 YFSETQ. The CDR3 runs to 15 residues. CDR3: CASSLADGVADTQYF. CDR3 DNA: TGCGCCAGCAGCTTGGCGGACGGGGTAGCAGATACGCAGTATTTT.

There are many counts of this clonotype. The CDR3 DNA follows: TGTGCCAGCAGTCGGGGCCCTCTGGCGGGAGGGAATGAGCAGTTCTTC. Translating it yields CASSRGPLAGGNEQFF. The chain links TRBV12-3 or TRBV12-4 to TRBJ2-1, with 9 bases fitting TRBD2. The CDR3 has 16 amino acids. J lost 7 bases, V lost 5 bases, and 12 bases had no gene match.

About this clonotype itself: At one end the junction does not follow the germline gene, possibly because of a read error. The chain couples TRBV20-1 to TRBJ2-3; D possibly matches TRBD1 or TRBD2 (6 bases each). The CDR3 has 14 residues. The germline V gene encodes CDR1 DFQATT and CDR2 SNEGSKA (reference sequence). Written as DNA, the CDR3 is TGCGGTGCTAGAGATCCGGGGGCTGCAGATACGCAGTATTTT. Its protein is CGARDPGAADTQYF.

This clonotype was detected ten times or more. V gene TRBV6-2 or TRBV6-3 combines with J gene TRBJ2-5; 12 bases line up with TRBD1. Germline-derived CDR1 and CDR2 are MNHEY and SVGEGT. V gave up 2 bases and J gave up 5 bases; unmatched junction bases: 6. The CDR3 has 16 amino acids. The CDR3 nucleotides read TGTGCCAGCAGTTACGACGGGACAGGGGGCTGGGAGACCCAGTACTTC. This gives the protein CASSYDGTGGWETQYF.

This chain links TRBV5-6 with TRBJ1-2; TRBD1 is a possible D gene (5 bases). V was clipped by 2 bases and J by 1 base, with 9 bases between them. The germline V gene encodes CDR1 SGHDT and CDR2 YYEEEE. This CDR3 has 14 amino acids. The CDR3: CASSLGDVNYGYTF. CDR3 DNA sequence: TGTGCCAGCAGCTTAGGGGACGTTAACTATGGCTACACCTTC.

At least ten counts were recorded for this clonotype. The rearrangement uses TRBV30 and TRBJ1-5, with D uncertain. The germline gives CDR1 GTSNPN, CDR2 SVGIG (reference sequence). The CDR3 consists of 14 residues. Trimming removed 2 bases at V and 5 bases at J, with 13 bases between. CDR3 loop: CAWSFAADHQPQHF. In DNA, the CDR3 is TGTGCCTGGAGTTTTGCGGCGGATCATCAGCCCCAGCATTTT.

This clonotype has a handful of counts. The V and J genes are TRBV7-8 and TRBJ2-3; 10 bases map to TRBD2. Germline V lookup: CDR1 SGHVS, CDR2 FQNEAQ. The ends lost 2 bases at V and 1 base at J; junction bases unmatched: 12. The CDR3 runs 19 residues. CDR3 DNA: TGTGCCAGCAGCTTACCAGCGATCCTAGCGGGAGACGGCACAGATACGCAGTATTTT. This sequence encodes CASSLPAILAGDGTDTQYF.

This chain links TRBV27 with TRBJ2-4; D remains ambiguous. The CDR3 is 14 residues long. Trimming removed 4 bases from V and 6 bases from J, with 13 bases in between. The V gene's germline CDR1 is MNHEY and CDR2 SMNVEV (reference sequence). The CDR3 coding sequence is TGTGCCAGCAGTTCCATAGGCGTTGGAAACATTCAGTACTTC. It translates to CASSSIGVGNIQYF.

This clonotype was counted at least ten times. This chain connects TRBV11-2 to TRBJ1-2; 10 bases are shared with TRBD1. J lost 4 bases, V lost 2 bases, and 13 bases had no gene match. Germline V gives CDR1 SGHAT, CDR2 FQNNGV. The CDR3 contains 18 residues. CDR3 DNA sequence: TGTGCCAGCAGCTTATACTGGACAGGGGGAAAAACGAGCTATGGCTACACCTTC. This encodes CASSLYWTGGKTSYGYTF.

This clonotype was found many times. The chain links TRBV27 to TRBJ1-2, with D uncertain. CDR3 length: 13 amino acids. Trimming took off 4 bases at V and 4 bases at J, with 10 bases between the two ends. Germline lookup yields CDR1 MNHEY and CDR2 SMNVEV (reference sequence). Written as DNA, the CDR3 is TGTGCCAGCAGTTCCGACAAAGCCTATGGCTACACCTTC. Translation: CASSSDKAYGYTF.

The CDR3 sequence is CASSLTAGALEQYF. CDR3 sequence (DNA): TGCGCCAGCAGCTTAACAGCGGGAGCGCTAGAGCAGTACTTC. The genes are TRBV5-1 and TRBJ2-7, with 8 positions matching TRBD2. Germline CDR1 and CDR2: SGHRS and YFSETQ. The CDR3 loop spans 14 amino acids. Trimming removed 2 bases from V and 7 bases from J; junction bases left unmatched: 8.

This clonotype was detected a few times. CDR3 DNA sequence: TGTGCCAGCAGTTCCTTGTCAGGCAAAGACCGGTACTATGGCTACACCTTC. It translates to CASSSLSGKDRYYGYTF. This sequence joins TRBV6-2 or TRBV6-3 and TRBJ1-2; D gene uncertain. Per the germline V gene, CDR1 is MNHEY and CDR2 is SVGEGT. V dropped 4 bases and J dropped 3 bases, with 21 bases sitting between them. CDR3 length: 17 amino acids.

This clonotype has ten or more counts. The chain recombines TRBV11-2 with TRBJ2-1; 7 nucleotides align to TRBD1. There are 14 residues in the CDR3. V dropped 3 bases and J dropped 4; count of bases not matched to a gene: 3. In germline, CDR1 is SGHAT, CDR2 FQNNGV. The CDR3 region has the DNA TGTGCCAGCAGCTTTGGGGGACAGTACAATGAGCAGTTCTTC. Amino acid sequence: CASSFGGQYNEQFF.

The sample holds many counts of this clonotype. The chain links TRBV18 to TRBJ2-7; tentatively, D is TRBD2 (7 bases). Germline values: CDR1 KGHSH, CDR2 LQKENI. Trimming took 3 bases from V and 0 from J, leaving 9 bases between them. CDR3 length: 14 amino acids. The CDR3 reads CASSPRGHSYEQYF. In DNA, the CDR3 is TGTGCCAGCTCACCGCGGGGGCACTCCTACGAGCAGTACTTC. The full variable domain, its missing parts supplied by reference TRBV18 and TRBJ2-7, is NAGVMQNPRHLVRRRGQEARLRCSPMKGHSHVYWYRQLPEEGLKFMVYLQKENIIDESGMPKERFSAEFPKEGPSILRIQQVVRGDSAAYFCASSPRGHSYEQYFGPGTRLTVT.

The V call is TRBV7-9, the J call TRBJ1-4; no definite D call. Germline lookup yields CDR1 SEHNR and CDR2 FQNEAQ (reference sequence). The CDR3 sequence is 16 residues long. Trimming left V 5 bases short and J 6 bases short, with 19 bases between. CDR3 DNA: TGTGCCAGCAGCCAAAATATGCGACTTGTAGATGAAAAACTGTTTTTT. The encoded protein is CASSQNMRLVDEKLFF. The variable domain in full, completed from reference TRBV7-9 and TRBJ1-4, reads DTGVSQNPRHKITKRGQNVTFRCDPISEHNRLYWYRQTLGQGPEFLTYFQNEAQLEKSRLLSDRFSAERPKGSFSTLEIQRTEQGDSAMYLCASSQNMRLVDEKLFFGSGTQLSVL.

V usage is TRBV4-3 and J usage is TRBJ2-3; tentatively, D is TRBD1 or TRBD2 (6 bases each). CDR3 length equals 16 residues. Deletions cut 1 base from V and 2 bases from J, with 13 bases between. Germline CDR1 and CDR2: LGHNA and YSLEER. The CDR3 region is CASSQVTGALTDTQYF. The CDR3 nucleotides are TGCGCCAGCAGCCAAGTAACGGGGGCCCTCACAGATACGCAGTATTTT.

V and J are TRBV20-1 and TRBJ1-3; TRBD1 matches 7 bases. The CDR3 is made up of 12 amino acids. Looked up from germline, CDR1 is DFQATT and CDR2 is SNEGSKA (reference sequence). V shed 3 bases and J 8 bases; nucleotides not matched to a gene: 4. CDR3 in amino acids: CSASGQGDTIYF. The CDR3 nucleotides are TGCAGTGCTAGCGGTCAGGGGGACACCATATATTTT.

This clonotype came up many times. The chain employs TRBV3-1 and TRBJ2-3; D possibly matches TRBD1 or TRBD2 (6 bases each). Germline V gene sequence: CDR1 LGHDT, CDR2 YNNKEL (reference sequence). The CDR3 sequence is 14 residues long. V dropped 5 bases and J dropped 2 bases, with 11 bases sitting between them. The CDR3 sequence: CASSKSGATDTQYF. CDR3 nucleotides: TGTGCCAGCAGCAAATCGGGGGCCACAGATACGCAGTATTTT.

With regard to this clonotype: Because it lacks the conserved phenylalanine or tryptophan at the end, this CDR3 is likely a read error. The gene calls are TRBV20-1 and TRBJ2-1; 13 bases line up with TRBD2. Trimming took 6 bases from V and 0 from J; bases not matched to a gene: 2. CDR1 is DFQATT, CDR2 SNEGSKA, per germline (reference sequence). The CDR3 totals 15 residues. The CDR3 DNA follows: TGCAGTGCCCGGACTAGCGGGAGCTCCTACAATGAGCAGTTCCTC. Amino acids: CSARTSGSSYNEQFL.

This clonotype was found a few times. The CDR3 DNA reads TGTGCCAGTAGTATAGACTCGCAGGTGGCACCCTACGAGCAGTACTTC. Translated: CASSIDSQVAPYEQYF. The chain joins TRBV19 to TRBJ2-7; D not resolved. Germline-derived CDR1 and CDR2 are LNHDA and SQIVND (reference sequence). Trimming took off 0 bases at V and 2 bases at J, with 14 bases between the two ends. CDR3 length equals 16 residues.